The entry that follows covers one TCR beta chain sequence. Its antigen is not identified. TCRdb's table, derived via immunoSEQ multiplex PCR, lists solely in-frame clones and lacks some. The sample records over 1,500 clones, 65% to 90% being singletons. This record belongs to a study of immune cell composition in non-small cell lung cancer. Study-wide findings and caveats: Tumour-associated clones >0.5% occurred in around 35% of adenocarcinomas, less than 80% of squamous.

The sequence was obtained from a human donor with non-small cell lung cancer. Specimen: lung tumor tissue.

CDR3 coding DNA: TGTGCCAGCAGCTTAGATAGGGGCGCGGGCAAAAACATTCAGTACTTC. Translated: CASSLDRGAGKNIQYF. The gene calls are TRBV11-3 and TRBJ2-4, with D perhaps being TRBD1 or TRBD2 (5 bases each). Germline V gene data show CDR1 as SGHNT and CDR2 as YENEEA. V lost 0 bases and J 3 bases, leaving 12 bases between the germline ends. This CDR3 comprises 16 residues.